This entry lists 16 T cell receptor beta chains sequenced from one sample in a study of blood T cells in healthy people across ages. A second PCR of about 7 to 11 cycles used a sample-barcoded 5' primer and a J-beta primer mix. In TCRdb, the 5' RACE reads were re-called with MiXCR into one record per CDR3 protein. The repertoire holds about 1,800,000 distinct CDR3 sequences, with over 25% as singletons. Material: blood. The source is a woman aged 30 to 39 in good health.

Of note for this clonotype: A single base separates this from a much larger clone, so it may be a read error. The CDR3 region is CASSAKEPGLAGVRSYEQYF. Written as DNA, the CDR3 is TGTGCCAGCAGCGCGAAAGAACCGGGACTAGCGGGAGTACGCTCCTACGAGCAGTACTTC. The gene calls are TRBV5-5 and TRBJ2-7; 14 bases fit TRBD2. This CDR3 spans 20 amino acids. V shed 4 bases and J 0 bases; nucleotides not matched to a gene: 15. Germline V lookup: CDR1 SGHKS, CDR2 YYEKEE (reference sequence).

This chain links TRBV7-2 with TRBJ2-1; 7 bases match TRBD1. V was clipped by 1 base and J by 8 bases; unmatched bases: 5. The CDR3 has 14 amino acids. The germline gives CDR1 SGHTA, CDR2 FQGNSA. In nucleotides, the CDR3 is TGTGCCAGCAGCTTAGTAAGGGGGCTCGATGAGCAGTTCTTC. Translating it yields CASSLVRGLDEQFF.

There are a few counts of this clonotype. The chain is built from TRBV7-2 and TRBJ1-2; a possible D gene is TRBD1 (5 bases). This CDR3 has 15 residues. Germline-derived CDR1 and CDR2 are SGHTA and FQGNSA. Trimming pared 5 bases from V and 5 bases from J, leaving 18 bases between. CDR3 DNA sequence: TGTGCCAGCAGCGACAGCGGCAGGGATGGGTATGGCTACACCTTC. This encodes CASSDSGRDGYGYTF.

Notes on this clonotype: Being one base from a much bigger clone, this may be a read error. CDR3 nucleotides: TGCAGTGCTATTAACGACTATGGCTACACCTTC. This gives the protein CSAINDYGYTF. This chain uses TRBV20-1 with TRBJ1-2; D ambiguous. Trimming shortened V by 4 bases and J by 3 bases, and 6 bases separated the two germline ends. There are 11 residues in the CDR3. CDR1 and CDR2 (germline): DFQATT, SNEGSKA (reference sequence).

The chain is built from TRBV4-3 and TRBJ2-2; 15 bases fit TRBD2. CDR1 LGHNA and CDR2 YSLEER come from the germline V gene. V lost 3 bases to trimming and J lost 3 bases; unmatched junction nucleotides: 14. The CDR3 covers 21 residues. This CDR3 reads CASSHTGPGLAGGYDTGELFF. The CDR3 bases are TGCGCCAGCAGCCACACCGGCCCGGGACTAGCGGGAGGATACGACACCGGGGAGCTGTTTTTT.

V and J are TRBV10-1 and TRBJ1-5, with D possibly TRBD1 on 5 matching bases. Germline-derived CDR1 and CDR2 are WNHNN and SYGVQD (reference sequence). The CDR3 spans 14 residues. Deletions cut 10 bases from V and 8 bases from J, with 21 bases between. The CDR3 reads CAIARDPFYKPQHF. The CDR3 DNA reads as TGCGCCATCGCCCGGGACCCCTTTTATAAGCCCCAGCATTTT.

V is TRBV12-3 or TRBV12-4 and J is TRBJ2-3; TRBD1 matches 8 bases. V gave up 5 bases and J gave up 1 base; unmatched junction bases: 5. The CDR3 covers 15 residues. The CDR3 loop is CASSPTDRGTDTQYF. CDR3 DNA sequence: TGTGCCAGCAGTCCCACGGACAGGGGCACAGATACGCAGTATTTT.

Details on this clonotype: A much larger clone sits a single nucleotide away, making a read error possible. The chain links TRBV29-1 to TRBJ2-4; D is uncertain. The CDR3 runs to 13 residues. V was pared by 4 bases and J by 13 bases, with 20 bases between. Per the germline V gene, CDR1 is SQVTM and CDR2 is ANQGSEA. As DNA, the CDR3 is TGCAGCGTTGTGGGTCCGAGGAGCAATGAGCAGTACTTC. Its translation is CSVVGPRSNEQYF.

The rearrangement joins TRBV20-1 to TRBJ1-2; maybe TRBD1 (6 bases). The V end was cut by 3 bases, the J end by 5 bases, with 19 bases between. This CDR3 region has 15 residues. Germline CDR1 reads DFQATT; CDR2 reads SNEGSKA (reference sequence). CDR3 DNA: TGCAGTGCTAGTTTAATACAGGGAATGGAATATGGCTACACCTTC. It codes for CSASLIQGMEYGYTF.

In its sample, this clonotype was seen a few times. A junction boundary mismatches the germline segment, possibly from a read error. This chain uses TRBV5-4 with TRBJ2-2; the D gene is possibly TRBD2 (6 bases). The CDR3 extends over 16 amino acids. Germline CDR1 is SGHNT and CDR2 is YYREEE (reference sequence). This CDR3 is CASSPGGGQDTGELFF. The CDR3 DNA follows: TGTGCTAGCAGCCCTGGCGGAGGGCAGGACACCGGGGAGCTGTTTTTT.

Remarks on this clonotype: This may come from a read error, since a much larger clone is one base off. This CDR3 reads CASTPAGGWADIQYF. Here the CDR3 DNA reads TGTGCCAGCACTCCGGCCGGGGGATGGGCGGACATTCAGTACTTC. V is TRBV7-9 and J is TRBJ2-4, with D possibly TRBD2 on 6 matching bases. CDR3 length: 15 amino acids. V gave up 7 bases and J gave up 8 bases, with 21 bases separating them. Germline V gives CDR1 SEHNR, CDR2 FQNEAQ (reference sequence).

This clonotype has a handful of counts. Given a much more abundant clone one base away, this may be a read error. The chain couples TRBV28 to TRBJ2-4; possible D gene TRBD1, 5 bases. The J call may be incorrect, as the DNA end agrees better with TRBJ2-7. Germline-derived CDR1 and CDR2 are MDHEN and SYDVKM. There are 14 residues in the CDR3. The CDR3 DNA is TGTGCCAGCAGTTGTATGGACAAACCCTACGAGCAGTACTTC. This codes for CASSCMDKPYEQYF.

This clonotype was counted between two and nine times. The chain carries TRBV7-9 and TRBJ1-2, with D maybe TRBD1 (6 bases). The V gene lost 6 bases and the J gene lost 3 bases, with 14 bases spanning the gap. CDR1 is SEHNR and CDR2 is FQNEAQ in the germline V gene (reference sequence). CDR3 size: 14 residues. CDR3 nucleotide sequence: TGTGCCAGCAGGCAAGGGGGGATTGACTATGGCTACACCTTC. This sequence encodes CASRQGGIDYGYTF. The variable domain in full, with the rest retrieved from reference TRBV7-9 and TRBJ1-2, is DTGVSQNPRHKITKRGQNVTFRCDPISEHNRLYWYRQTLGQGPEFLTYFQNEAQLEKSRLLSDRFSAERPKGSFSTLEIQRTEQGDSAMYLCASRQGGIDYGYTFGSGTRLTVV.

This clonotype was counted only a few times. V is TRBV5-1 and J is TRBJ2-3; D may be TRBD1 (6 bases). The CDR3 contains 14 residues. Trimming left V 6 bases short and J 3 bases short, with 14 bases between. CDR1 and CDR2 (germline): SGHRS, YFSETQ. This CDR3 reads CASKWAGETDTQYF. Here the CDR3 DNA reads TGCGCCAGCAAGTGGGCAGGGGAAACAGATACGCAGTATTTT. Looking up the rest from reference TRBV5-1 and TRBJ2-3 gives the full variable domain: KAGVTQTPRYLIKTRGQQVTLSCSPISGHRSVSWYQQTPGQGLQFLFEYFSETQRNKGNFPGRFSGRQFSNSRSEMNVSTLELGDSALYLCASKWAGETDTQYFGPGTRLTVL.

The rearrangement uses TRBV4-3 and TRBJ2-2, with D maybe TRBD2 (5 bases). Germline-derived CDR1 and CDR2 are LGHNA and YSLEER. Trimming shortened V by 5 bases and J by 2 bases, and 9 bases separated the two germline ends. This CDR3 has 14 amino acids. Here the CDR3 reads CASSEWTNTGELFF. The CDR3 bases are TGCGCCAGCAGCGAGTGGACTAACACCGGGGAGCTGTTTTTT.

This clonotype showed up just a few times. The V call is TRBV28, the J call TRBJ2-5; a possible D gene is TRBD1 (5 bases). V lost 7 bases to trimming and J lost 2 bases, with 11 bases between them. The CDR3 consists of 13 residues. Germline V gene sequence: CDR1 MDHEN, CDR2 SYDVKM. The CDR3 DNA sequence: TGTGCCAGCAAACAGGCAGTTCAAGAGACCCAGTACTTC. Translating gives CASKQAVQETQYF.